These 10 T cell receptor beta chains originate from one sample sequenced in a study of OX40 agonist ivuxolimab in advanced cancers. Here immunoSEQ multiplex PCR was the method, and the copy in TCRdb shows in-frame clones only, minus some. The sample includes some 42,000 clones, 82% seen only once; the top ten take roughly 23%. Sequenced material: CD4+ or CD8+ T cells sorted from blood, taken in a trial of the OX40 agonist ivuxolimab. All receptors come from an adult with an advanced solid tumor such as melanoma, head and neck, liver or kidney cancer.

This sequence joins TRBV6-6 and TRBJ2-7; unclear D gene. This CDR3 has 12 residues. The V and J ends lost 5 bases and 2 bases respectively, with 7 bases between them. Germline V gene sequence: CDR1 MNHNY, CDR2 SVGAGI (reference sequence). The CDR3 here is CASSLRAYEQYF. The CDR3, as DNA: TGTGCCAGCAGTCTAAGAGCCTACGAGCAGTACTTC.

V and J are TRBV11-1 and TRBJ2-2; no clear D. The V end lost 5 bases, the J end lost 1 base, and 14 bases lay between the germline ends. The germline V gene encodes CDR1 SGHAT and CDR2 FQDESV (reference sequence). The CDR3 runs 16 residues. The CDR3 sequence is CASSVNRLGNTGELFF. In DNA form, the CDR3 reads TGTGCCAGCAGCGTGAATCGGCTAGGGAACACCGGGGAGCTGTTTTTT.

This chain connects TRBV19 to TRBJ1-1; D is uncertain. This CDR3 has 13 residues. The V gene lost 3 bases and the J gene lost 3 bases, with 8 bases spanning the gap. Germline CDR1 LNHDA, CDR2 SQIVND (reference sequence). The CDR3 spells CASSITRDTEAFF. The CDR3 DNA reads TGTGCCAGTAGTATTACAAGGGACACTGAAGCTTTCTTT.

V is TRBV29-1 and J is TRBJ2-5; TRBD1 matches at 10 bases. The J call is uncertain, as TRBJ2-7 better fits the DNA end. This CDR3 region has 12 residues. The germline V gene has CDR1 SQVTM and CDR2 ANQGSEA. The CDR3 loop is CSARTGGGEQYF. The CDR3, as DNA: TGCAGCGCTCGGACAGGGGGTGGCGAGCAGTACTTC.

The gene calls are TRBV6-5 and TRBJ1-3; TRBD1 is a possible D gene (5 bases). The CDR3 spans 14 residues. V was clipped by 8 bases and J by 4 bases, with 15 bases between them. Germline assignment: CDR1 MNHEY and CDR2 SVGAGI. The CDR3 loop is CASRVRWDGNTIYF. The CDR3 DNA reads as TGTGCCAGCCGGGTGAGGTGGGACGGAAACACCATATATTTT.

Remarks on this clone: The junction shows a germline mismatch at one end, possibly a read error. The chain has TRBV7-2 and TRBJ2-3, with TRBD2 as a possible D gene (6 bases). This CDR3 region has 11 residues. The germline gives CDR1 SGHTA, CDR2 FQGNSA. Here the CDR3 reads CASSLNGLPGF. CDR3 DNA sequence: TGTGCCAGCAGCTTAAATGGACTACCAGGTTTT.

The CDR3 reads CASRRTGEGYTF. DNA for the CDR3: TGTGCCAGCAGACGGACAGGGGAAGGCTACACCTTC. The chain carries TRBV5-4 and TRBJ1-2; 9 bases agree with TRBD1. The CDR3 loop spans 12 amino acids. V gave up 5 bases and J gave up 8 bases; unmatched junction bases: 4. Germline V lookup: CDR1 SGHNT, CDR2 YYREEE (reference sequence).

The CDR3 sequence is CAIEESGAGETQYF. The CDR3 region has the DNA TGTGCCATCGAGGAGAGCGGGGCCGGGGAGACCCAGTACTTC. The chain is built from TRBV10-3 and TRBJ2-5; 7 nucleotides match TRBD2. This CDR3 contains 14 residues. V shed 8 bases, J shed 5 bases, and the junction held 11 bases outside the gene matches. The germline V gene has CDR1 ENHRY and CDR2 SYGVKD.

There are a few counts of this clone. The CDR3: CASRTTANTGELFF. The CDR3 DNA reads as TGTGCCAGCAGGACGACTGCGAACACCGGGGAGCTGTTTTTT. V and J are TRBV28 and TRBJ2-2; D uncertain. The CDR3 spans 14 residues. The germline CDR1 and CDR2 sequences are MDHEN and SYDVKM. V was pared by 6 bases and J by 0 bases, with 8 bases between.

This rearrangement joins TRBV19 to TRBJ2-1, with 10 bases that match TRBD2. Germline values: CDR1 LNHDA, CDR2 SQIVND (reference sequence). V lost 5 bases to trimming and J lost 4 bases; unmatched junction nucleotides: 11. This CDR3 region has 17 residues. DNA for the CDR3: TGTGCCAGTAGTTTCTCCTCCGGACTAGCGGCTTACAATGAGCAGTTCTTC. It encodes CASSFSSGLAAYNEQFF. Supplemented by reference TRBV19 and TRBJ2-1, the full variable domain reads DGGITQSPKYLFRKEGQNVTLSCEQNLNHDAMYWYRQDPGQGLRLIYYSQIVNDFQKGDIAEGYSVSREKKESFPLTVTSAQKNPTAFYLCASSFSSGLAAYNEQFFGPGTRLTVL.